The next 8 T cell receptor beta chains were all read from a single sample in a study of blood T cells in healthy people across ages. A J-beta primer mix and a sample-barcoded 5' primer were used in a second PCR of roughly 6 to 12 cycles. Each CDR3 protein gets one entry after TCRdb re-called the 5' RACE reads with MiXCR. Altogether roughly 680,000 distinct CDR3 sequences are present, 21% being singletons, with the ten largest covering roughly 3.9%. Input material: blood. These receptors were collected from a man aged 65-85 years in good health.

This clonotype was counted a few times. In DNA, the CDR3 is TGTGCCAGCAGCGCGGACAGCGACTCTGGGGCCAACGTCCTGACTTTC. Amino acids: CASSADSDSGANVLTF. This chain joins TRBV7-8 and TRBJ2-6, with a weak D call TRBD1 (6 bases). This CDR3 comprises 16 residues. V gave up 5 bases and J gave up 0 bases, with 11 bases separating them. Germline CDR1 reads SGHVS; CDR2 reads FQNEAQ.

A few counts support this clonotype. The rearrangement uses TRBV28 and TRBJ1-3; D is undetermined. This CDR3 has 16 amino acids. Germline CDR1 MDHEN, CDR2 SYDVKM. Trimming stripped 6 bases from V and 0 bases from J, with 15 bases between. CDR3 sequence (DNA): TGTGCCAGCAGCCGGCGGACGGCGAGCTCTGGAAACACCATATATTTT. Protein sequence: CASSRRTASSGNTIYF. Full variable domain (missing parts from reference TRBV28 and TRBJ1-3): DVKVTQSSRYLVKRTGEKVFLECVQDMDHENMFWYRQDPGLGLRLIYFSYDVKMKEKGDIPEGYSVSREKKERFSLILESASTNQTSMYLCASSRRTASSGNTIYFGEGSWLTVV.

This clonotype showed up just a few times. V is TRBV5-5 and J is TRBJ2-2; 7 nucleotides line up with TRBD2. Germline-derived CDR1 and CDR2 are SGHKS and YYEKEE (reference sequence). The CDR3 length is 14 residues. With V trimmed by 6 bases and J by 2 bases, 4 bases remained unmatched. The CDR3 DNA is TGTGCCAGCACTAGCGGAGCAAACACCGGGGAGCTGTTTTTT. Translated, it gives CASTSGANTGELFF.

V and J are TRBV6-5 and TRBJ2-3; no firm D call. Per germline, CDR1 MNHEY and CDR2 SVGAGI. CDR3 length equals 14 residues. The V end was cut by 3 bases, the J end by 2 bases, with 9 bases between. CDR3 sequence reads: CASSYGQPTDTQYF. For the CDR3, the DNA is TGTGCCAGCAGTTATGGGCAGCCCACAGATACGCAGTATTTT.

CDR3 nucleotides: TGTGCCAGCAGCTTAGTTAGAGAGCGGGACCAAGAGACCCAGTACTTC. It translates to CASSLVRERDQETQYF. This chain joins TRBV11-2 and TRBJ2-5; tentatively, D is TRBD2 (6 bases). V lost 1 base to trimming and J lost 0 bases, with 12 bases between them. Per germline, CDR1 SGHAT and CDR2 FQNNGV. There are 16 residues in the CDR3.

A few counts support this clonotype. The chain links TRBV6-2 or TRBV6-3 to TRBJ2-6; D gene ambiguous. The V gene lost 2 bases and the J gene lost 2 bases, with 4 bases spanning the gap. The CDR3 runs to 14 residues. CDR1 MNHEY and CDR2 SVGEGT come from the germline V gene. The CDR3 protein is CASSYRAGANVLTF. The CDR3, as DNA: TGTGCCAGCAGTTACAGGGCTGGGGCCAACGTCCTGACTTTC.

This clonotype was counted only a few times. The CDR3 loop reads CASRKAGGPNEQFF. The CDR3 DNA sequence: TGTGCCAGCAGGAAAGCGGGAGGGCCTAATGAGCAGTTCTTC. This chain links TRBV6-1 with TRBJ2-1, with 10 bases matching TRBD2. With V trimmed by 6 bases and J by 7 bases, 6 bases remained unmatched. Germline-derived CDR1 and CDR2 are MNHNS and SASEGT. This CDR3 comprises 14 residues.

This clonotype showed up just a few times. The gene calls are TRBV20-1 and TRBJ2-3; 7 nucleotides line up with TRBD2. The V gene end was trimmed by 0 bases and the J gene end by 6 bases; junction bases not matched to a gene: 12. There are 16 residues in the CDR3. Germline CDR1 is DFQATT and CDR2 is SNEGSKA (reference sequence). This CDR3 reads CSARDEWSGIFDTQYF. The CDR3 region has the DNA TGCAGTGCTAGAGATGAATGGAGCGGGATCTTTGATACGCAGTATTTT.